These 20 T cell receptor beta chains came from one sample sequenced in a study of identical twins. TCRdb called the 5' RACE reads again in MiXCR, with one record for every CDR3 protein. Here the sample spans about 240,000 distinct CDR3 sequences, approximately 7.9% being singletons. The sample was also reused in another study, on yellow fever vaccine responses in identical twins.

What was sequenced was CD8+ T cells sorted from blood. Receptor source: a woman between 18 and 29 years old in good health.

In DNA, the CDR3 is TGTGCCAGCAGTTGGTGCACGGGCACCTACGAGCAGTACTTC. Translating gives CASSWCTGTYEQYF. This rearrangement joins TRBV12-3 or TRBV12-4 to TRBJ2-7, with D uncertain. The V gene lost 4 bases and the J gene lost 2 bases, with 12 bases spanning the gap. This CDR3 is built from 14 residues.

This clonotype was seen more than once but under ten times. CDR3 sequence reads: CASSPLTGGETGELFF. The CDR3 coding sequence is TGTGCCAGCAGCCCGCTAACAGGGGGCGAGACCGGGGAGCTGTTTTTT. The chain carries TRBV11-3 and TRBJ2-2; 9 bases agree with TRBD1. The trim removed 5 bases at V and 5 bases at J, leaving 9 bases unmatched. Germline V gives CDR1 SGHNT, CDR2 YENEEA. The CDR3 runs to 16 residues.

This clonotype came up many times. The chain carries TRBV12-3 or TRBV12-4 and TRBJ2-2, with D unclear. Trimming stripped 5 bases from V and 5 bases from J, with 12 bases between. This CDR3 is built from 14 residues. CDR3 coding DNA: TGTGCCAGCAGTGCCGCCCGTGGGACCGGGGAGCTGTTTTTT. Residues: CASSAARGTGELFF.

There are a few counts of this clonotype. The rearrangement links TRBV10-3 to TRBJ2-3, with 7 bases fitting TRBD2. CDR3 length equals 15 residues. Germline values: CDR1 ENHRY, CDR2 SYGVKD. With 4 bases clipped from V and 0 bases from J, the junction kept 4 bases outside the gene matches. CDR3 sequence (DNA): TGTGCCATCAGTGGGGGGGAGGGAAGCACAGATACGCAGTATTTT. Translation gives CAISGGEGSTDTQYF.

The chain employs TRBV18 and TRBJ2-1; D unresolved. CDR3 length: 15 amino acids. The germline CDR1 and CDR2 sequences are KGHSH and LQKENI. V lost 0 bases and J lost 8, with 14 bases in between. The CDR3 region is CASSPPTAVGDEQFF. In nucleotides, the CDR3 is TGTGCCAGCTCACCACCTACCGCGGTGGGCGATGAGCAGTTCTTC.

This clonotype was observed at least ten times. The V gene is TRBV9, the J gene TRBJ2-7, with a possible D match to TRBD2 (5 bases). Germline CDR1 reads SGDLS; CDR2 reads YYNGEE. This CDR3 contains 16 residues. The V and J ends lost 4 bases and 0 bases respectively, with 17 bases between them. The CDR3 bases are TGTGCCAGCAGCCCGGAGGTACTGACCTACTCCTACGAGCAGTACGTC. It encodes CASSPEVLTYSYEQYV.

The CDR3 loop is CASSETGGGRYIQYF. DNA of the CDR3: TGTGCCAGCAGTGAAACAGGGGGCGGGAGGTACATTCAGTACTTC. This chain uses TRBV6-1 with TRBJ2-4; perhaps TRBD1 as D (9 bases). V lost 2 bases and J 8 bases, leaving 16 bases between the germline ends. The CDR3 spans 15 residues. Germline CDR1 is MNHNS and CDR2 is SASEGT.

This clonotype was seen at least ten times. This chain joins TRBV7-9 and TRBJ1-2, with TRBD1 matching over 7 bases. Germline V gene sequence: CDR1 SEHNR, CDR2 FQNEAQ (reference sequence). This CDR3 spans 14 amino acids. Trimming took 5 bases from V and 4 from J; bases not matched to a gene: 7. CDR3 sequence: CASSPSTGSYGYTF. The CDR3 DNA is TGTGCCAGCAGCCCGTCGACAGGGAGCTATGGCTACACCTTC.

The DNA for the CDR3 is TGTGCCAGCAGCGCGGGGGGAGCCGCCTACGAGCAGTACTTC. Translating it yields CASSAGGAAYEQYF. This rearrangement joins TRBV11-2 to TRBJ2-7; 8 positions match TRBD2. Germline CDR1 is SGHAT and CDR2 is FQNNGV. V was clipped by 5 bases and J by 2 bases; unmatched bases: 5. The CDR3 length is 14 residues.

This chain uses TRBV15 with TRBJ1-4; D unclear. The CDR3 loop spans 16 amino acids. Germline CDR1 and CDR2: LNHNV and YYDKDF (reference sequence). The V and J ends lost 1 base and 4 bases respectively, with 13 bases between them. The CDR3 region is CATSRGESGINEKLFF. CDR3 in DNA: TGTGCCACCAGCAGAGGGGAAAGTGGGATTAATGAAAAACTGTTTTTT.

Only a few counts were recorded for this clonotype. The genes are TRBV12-3 or TRBV12-4 and TRBJ2-7, with D unclear. CDR3 size: 12 residues. Trimming stripped 0 bases from V and 5 bases from J, with 5 bases between. Here the CDR3 reads CASSLARHEQYF. CDR3 coding DNA: TGTGCCAGCAGTTTAGCGCGTCACGAGCAGTACTTC.

This clonotype was recorded a few times. The V and J genes are TRBV12-3 or TRBV12-4 and TRBJ2-7; TRBD1 matches at 7 bases. V lost 4 bases and J lost 6; bases outside the gene matches: 3. The CDR3 totals 12 residues. The CDR3 region has the DNA TGTGCCAGCAGTTCCGACAGGGTCGAGCAGTACTTC. It specifies CASSSDRVEQYF.

This clonotype was seen more than once but under ten times. The chain employs TRBV11-3 and TRBJ2-1; 7 bases align to TRBD2. CDR3 length equals 14 residues. Trimming cost V 5 bases and J 4 bases; bases outside gene matches: 5. The germline V gene has CDR1 SGHNT and CDR2 YENEEA. The CDR3 DNA reads TGTGCCAGCAGCACGACTAGCAGGTACAATGAGCAGTTCTTC. It codes for CASSTTSRYNEQFF. The full variable domain, completed using reference TRBV11-3 and TRBJ2-1, is EAGVVQSPRYKIIEKKQPVAFWCNPISGHNTLYWYLQNLGQGPELLIRYENEEAVDDSQLPKDRFSAERLKGVDSTLKIQPAELGDSAVYLCASSTTSRYNEQFFGPGTRLTVL.

V is TRBV6-1 and J is TRBJ1-1; D is uncertain. This CDR3 spans 13 amino acids. Trimming removed 5 bases from V and 2 bases from J, with 9 bases in between. Germline assignment: CDR1 MNHNS and CDR2 SASEGT. The CDR3 DNA reads TGTGCCAGCAGTATTCAGCTTAACACTGAAGCTTTCTTT. Amino acid sequence: CASSIQLNTEAFF.

V is TRBV10-3 and J is TRBJ2-5, with 9 bases fitting TRBD1. Germline CDR1 reads ENHRY; CDR2 reads SYGVKD. This CDR3 comprises 15 residues. Trimming at V came to 5 bases and at J to 4 bases, leaving 8 bases not matched to a gene. CDR3 loop: CAISSEGTGSETQYF. The CDR3, as DNA: TGTGCCATCAGTTCCGAAGGGACAGGGTCAGAGACCCAGTACTTC.

In this sample, this clonotype turned up many times. The chain employs TRBV7-9 and TRBJ1-5; TRBD1 matches 10 bases. Germline CDR1 SEHNR, CDR2 FQNEAQ (reference sequence). The V and J ends lost 5 bases and 3 bases, in that order; junction bases with no gene match: 10. The length of the CDR3 is 17 residues. The CDR3 bases are TGTGCCAGCAGCCAAGGACAGGGGGGCAATAACAATCAGCCCCAGCATTTT. Protein product: CASSQGQGGNNNQPQHF.

The chain couples TRBV9 to TRBJ1-2, with 9 nucleotides matching TRBD1. The ends lost 6 bases at V and 11 bases at J; junction bases unmatched: 8. CDR1 is SGDLS and CDR2 is YYNGEE in the germline V gene. The CDR3 runs 12 residues. In DNA form, the CDR3 reads TGTGCCAGCATCAGTACAGGGGGCGTATACACCTTC. Residues: CASISTGGVYTF.

This clonotype was recorded many times. The genes are TRBV9 and TRBJ2-1, with D unclear. The CDR3 totals 17 residues. CDR1 and CDR2 (germline): SGDLS, YYNGEE. Trimming removed 1 base at V and 0 bases at J, with 14 bases between. CDR3 protein: CASSVKKSASSYNEQFF. Here the CDR3 DNA reads TGTGCCAGCAGCGTAAAAAAAAGCGCTAGCTCCTACAATGAGCAGTTCTTC.

The rearrangement links TRBV9 to TRBJ1-2; a weak D match, TRBD1 (6 bases). The germline V and J ends were trimmed by 4 bases and 6 bases, with 16 bases remaining between them. Per the germline V gene, CDR1 is SGDLS and CDR2 is YYNGEE. The CDR3 totals 14 residues. CDR3 loop: CASSPPPGENGYTF. Here the CDR3 DNA reads TGTGCCAGCAGCCCCCCCCCAGGGGAAAATGGCTACACCTTC.

Remarks on this clonotype: A read error may produce the germline difference seen at one junction end. The chain recombines TRBV18 with TRBJ2-5; D gene ambiguous. The CDR3 has 13 amino acids. Germline CDR1 reads KGHSH; CDR2 reads LQKENI. CDR3 in amino acids: CAGSQEYQETQYF. In nucleotides, the CDR3 is TGTGCCGGCTCACAAGAGTACCAAGAGACCCAGTACTTC. Drawing the rest from reference TRBV18 and TRBJ2-5, the complete variable domain is NAGVMQNPRHLVRRRGQEARLRCSPMKGHSHVYWYRQLPEEGLKFMVYLQKENIIDESGMPKERFSAEFPKEGPSILRIQQVVRGDSAAYFCAGSQEYQETQYFGPGTRLLVL.